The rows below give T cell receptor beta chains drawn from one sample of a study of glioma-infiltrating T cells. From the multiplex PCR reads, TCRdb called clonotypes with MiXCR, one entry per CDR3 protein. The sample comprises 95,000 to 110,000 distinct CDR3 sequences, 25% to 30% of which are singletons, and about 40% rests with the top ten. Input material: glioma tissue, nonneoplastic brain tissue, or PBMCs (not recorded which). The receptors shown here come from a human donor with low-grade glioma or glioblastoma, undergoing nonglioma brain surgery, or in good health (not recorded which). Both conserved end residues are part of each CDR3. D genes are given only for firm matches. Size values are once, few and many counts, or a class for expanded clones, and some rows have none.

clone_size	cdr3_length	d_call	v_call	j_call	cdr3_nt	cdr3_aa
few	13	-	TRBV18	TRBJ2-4	TGTGCCAGCTCACCGGTGCCGGGGCGGATTCAGTACTTC	CASSPVPGRIQYF
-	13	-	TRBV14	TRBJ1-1	TGTGCCGGCTCGACAGCGACGAACACTGAGGCTTTCTTT	CAGSTATNTEAFF
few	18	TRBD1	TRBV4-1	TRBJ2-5	TGCGCCAGCAGCCATCTTACCCAGGGGGCCCTGTACCAAGAGACCCAGTACTTC	CASSHLTQGALYQETQYF
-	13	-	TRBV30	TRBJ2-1	TGTGCCTGGAGTGTAAATCTCTACAATGAGCAGTTCTTC	CAWSVNLYNEQFF
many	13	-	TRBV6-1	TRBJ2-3	TGTGCCAGCAGTGAATTAACCACAGATACGCAGTATTTT	CASSELTTDTQYF
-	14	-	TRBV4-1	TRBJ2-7	TGCGCCGGCAGCCAAGACTCAGGCCCCTTAGAGCAGTACTTC	CAGSQDSGPLEQYF
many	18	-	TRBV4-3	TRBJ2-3	TGCGCCAGCAGCCGACAGTTGAGGCCCGGGGTGGGGCCAGATACGCAGTATTTT	CASSRQLRPGVGPDTQYF
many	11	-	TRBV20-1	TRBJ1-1	TGCAGTCTGCTTGGGGACACTGAAGCTTTCTTT	CSLLGDTEAFF
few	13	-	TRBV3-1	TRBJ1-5	TGTGCCAGCAGTTTTCCGGGAAATCAGCCCCAGCATTTT	CASSFPGNQPQHF
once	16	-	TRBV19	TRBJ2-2	TGTGCCAGTAGTCCTTGGACAGCAGAGGGGCCCGGGGAGCTGTTTTTT	CASSPWTAEGPGELFF
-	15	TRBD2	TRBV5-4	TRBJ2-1	TGTGCCATTTCTAGCGGGGGTGAAACCTACAATGAGCAGTTCTTC	CAISSGGETYNEQFF
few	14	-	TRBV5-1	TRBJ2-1	TGCGCCACCTCGGTTGTAAGCTCCTACAATGAGCAGTTCTTC	CATSVVSSYNEQFF
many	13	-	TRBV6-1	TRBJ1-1	TGTGCCAGCACCTTGGCAGGGTCCGCCAAAGCTTTCTTT	CASTLAGSAKAFF
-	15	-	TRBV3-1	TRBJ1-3	TGTGCCAGCAGCCAAGGGTCCCGCTCTGGAAACACCATATATTTT	CASSQGSRSGNTIYF
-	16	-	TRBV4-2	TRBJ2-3	TGTGCCAGCAGCCAGGACGGACCGGGGTTAGGAGATACGCAGTATTTT	CASSQDGPGLGDTQYF
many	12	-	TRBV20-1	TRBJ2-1	TGCAGTGCTAGAGGAGGCCATCCTGAGCAGTTCTTC	CSARGGHPEQFF
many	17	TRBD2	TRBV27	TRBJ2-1	TGTGCCAGCAGTTCGCCCTCCCGCGGGGGGTTATACAATGAGCAGTTCTTC	CASSSPSRGGLYNEQFF
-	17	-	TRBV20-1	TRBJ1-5	TGCAGTGCTAGAGAGAATTCGGGACATTATAGCAATCAGCCCCAGCATTTT	CSARENSGHYSNQPQHF
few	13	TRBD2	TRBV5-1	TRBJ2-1	TGCGCCAGCAGGAGCGGGGGGTACAATGAGCAGTTCTTC	CASRSGGYNEQFF
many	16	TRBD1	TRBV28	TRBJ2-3	TGTGCCAGCAGTTCCCCACAGGGGGCAGGCACAGATACGCAGTATTTT	CASSSPQGAGTDTQYF
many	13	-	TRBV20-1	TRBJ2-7	TGCAGTGCTAGAGGGCCAAGGGGCTACGAGCAGTACTTC	CSARGPRGYEQYF
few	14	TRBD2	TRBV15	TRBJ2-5	TGTGCCACCAGCACCCATCGGGGGGAAGGGACCCAGTACTTC	CATSTHRGEGTQYF
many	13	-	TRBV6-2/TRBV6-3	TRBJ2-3	TGTGCCAGCAGTTACTCCATCAGGGATACGCAGTATTTT	CASSYSIRDTQYF
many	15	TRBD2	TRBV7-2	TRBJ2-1	TGTGCCAGCAGCTTAGGCGGGACTACCTACAATGAGCAGTTCTTC	CASSLGGTTYNEQFF
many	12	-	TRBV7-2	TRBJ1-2	TGTGCCAGCAGCTTTTATTATGGGGGCTACACCTTC	CASSFYYGGYTF
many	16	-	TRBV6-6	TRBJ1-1	TGTGCCAGCAGTTACACCGATTTGGGGGGGGGGGCTGAAGCTTTCTTT	CASSYTDLGGGAEAFF
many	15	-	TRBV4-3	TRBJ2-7	TGCGCCAGCAGCCAAGTGAGATCCGGCTACTACGAGCAGTACTTC	CASSQVRSGYYEQYF
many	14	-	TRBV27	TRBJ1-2	TGTGCCAGCAGTTTATCTGAATCAGTCTATGGCTACACCTTC	CASSLSESVYGYTF
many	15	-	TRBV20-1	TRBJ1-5	TGCAGTACATCCCCTCCGGGCCTAAGTAACCAGCCCCAGCATTTT	CSTSPPGLSNQPQHF